This TCR beta chain came from a study of tumor and adjacent non-tumor tissue in lung cancer. Study at large: The patients, about nine men and five or six women, were about 30 to 85 with stage I to III disease.

No cell sorting was done before RNA was extracted from the tissue. This clonotype was picked up a small number of times. TCRbeta libraries were built with three rounds of nested PCR, modified from ARM-PCR. Via MiXCR, TCRdb re-called the multiplex PCR reads, giving one row per CDR3 protein. The sample shows some 90,000 distinct CDR3 sequences, around two thirds of them seen only once. The specimen sequenced was lung tumor tissue. This TCR came from a man aged 65-85 years with non-small cell lung cancer.

CDR3 nucleotide sequence: TGTGCCACCAGCAGAGATACTAAGAGACGCGTTTACAATGAGCAGTTCTTC. Translation gives CATSRDTKRRVYNEQFF. This chain joins TRBV15 and TRBJ2-1, with unresolved D. In germline, CDR1 is LNHNV, CDR2 YYDKDF (reference sequence). This CDR3 region has 17 residues. The V gene lost 0 bases and the J gene lost 4 bases, with 16 bases spanning the gap.